This record looks at one T cell receptor (beta chain) sequence and its context. The RNA input was about 0.5 to 1 ug, and it was reverse transcribed with random hexamers. TCRdb fed the immunoSEQ multiplex PCR reads into MiXCR, producing one record per CDR3 protein. The data show about 76,000 distinct CDR3 sequences, 91% seen once. This record comes from a study of CD8 T cells in Susac syndrome. V shed 3 bases and J shed 0 bases, with 12 bases lying between them. CDR1 SGDLS and CDR2 YYNGEE come from the germline V gene. The CDR3 spans 15 residues. The receptor was derived from a human donor with multiple sclerosis. The chain recombines TRBV9 with TRBJ2-5; no reliable D call. Sequenced input: CD8+ T cells from PBMCs. The CDR3 reads CASSASTAYQETQYF. CDR3 nucleotide sequence: TGTGCCAGCAGCGCCTCGACCGCTTACCAAGAGACCCAGTACTTC.